Below, one TCR beta chain is given with its context. What it binds is not known. This sample is part of a study of cytomegalovirus exposure and HLA in healthy donors. Study-wide points: Accurate prediction of most subjects' HLA-A and HLA-B alleles from TCR beta sequences was reported. It emerged from a later analysis that several of the most significant clusters appeared to be linked to common viral pathogens.

The PCR had 60 Vbeta and 13 Jbeta primers. The table came from immunoSEQ multiplex PCR; TCRdb's copy has only in-frame clones and leaves some out. The sample includes around 140,000 clones, 73% seen only once; the top ten take under 2%. CDR3 length equals 14 residues. CDR1 is MDHEN and CDR2 is SYDVKM in the germline V gene. The V segment lost 7 bases and the J segment 7 bases; nucleotides outside the gene matches: 7. Sequenced material: PBMCs. The chain has TRBV28 and TRBJ1-4, with 9 positions matching TRBD1. This receptor was obtained from a woman aged 18-30 years in good health and CMV-seronegative. The CDR3 spells CASTQGQGREKLFF. In DNA form, the CDR3 reads TGTGCCAGCACCCAGGGACAGGGTCGTGAAAAACTGTTTTTT.